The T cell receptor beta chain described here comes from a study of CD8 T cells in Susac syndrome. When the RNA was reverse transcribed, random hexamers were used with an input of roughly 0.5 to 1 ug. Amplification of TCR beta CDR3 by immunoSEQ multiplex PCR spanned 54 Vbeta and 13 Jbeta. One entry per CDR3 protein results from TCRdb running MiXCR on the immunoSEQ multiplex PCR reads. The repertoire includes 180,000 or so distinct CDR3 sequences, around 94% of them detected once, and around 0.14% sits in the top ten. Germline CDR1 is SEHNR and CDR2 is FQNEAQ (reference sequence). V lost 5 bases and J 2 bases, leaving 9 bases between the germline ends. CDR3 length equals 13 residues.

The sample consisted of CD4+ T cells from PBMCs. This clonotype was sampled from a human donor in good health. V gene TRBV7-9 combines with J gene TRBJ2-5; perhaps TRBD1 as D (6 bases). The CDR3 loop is CASSKTGQETQYF. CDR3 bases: TGTGCCAGCAGCAAGACAGGTCAAGAGACCCAGTACTTC.